Listed here are 19 T cell receptor beta chains from one sample, sequenced in a study of T cell responses to AZD1222 COVID-19 vaccine (dated by TCRdb to 2020 to 2022). Taken with the paper, the label for time point translates to: about 28 days (+/-7) after the second vaccine dose. The library was produced with the immunoSEQ multiplex PCR assay. TCRdb provides this immuneACCESS table in a form limited to in-frame rearrangements. Some clones are lacking; in checked studies, under half of them reflect an unresolved V gene, and why the rest are absent is not known. The table for this sample lists about 59,000 clones; 89% of them were counted only once. The leading ten clones occupy over 5% of the sample. The sequencing here drew on peripheral blood, taken 28 days after the second AZD1222 dose. Source of these receptors: an adult who received the AZD1222 COVID-19 vaccine.

The V and J genes are TRBV15 and TRBJ1-3, with D perhaps TRBD1 (6 bases). V lost 0 bases, J lost 1 base, and 10 bases lay in between. The length of the CDR3 is 16 residues. Germline-derived CDR1 and CDR2 are LNHNV and YYDKDF (reference sequence). The CDR3 DNA follows: TGTGCCACCAGCAGAGACAGGGGACTTTCTGGAAACACCATATATTTT. This codes for CATSRDRGLSGNTIYF.

The chain recombines TRBV7-2 with TRBJ1-2; D gene unclear. V was shortened by 4 bases and J by 4 bases, with 13 bases between the two germline ends. Germline CDR1 and CDR2: SGHTA and FQGNSA. CDR3 length: 14 residues. The CDR3 coding sequence is TGTGCCAGCAGCTCCCCTGGCCAAGCCTATGGCTACACCTTC. This gives the protein CASSSPGQAYGYTF. Based on the CDR3 plus reference TRBV7-2 and TRBJ1-2, the full variable domain is GAGVSQSPSNKVTEKGKDVELRCDPISGHTALYWYRQSLGQGLEFLIYFQGNSAPDKSGLPSDRFSAERTGGSVSTLTIQRTQQEDSAVYLCASSSPGQAYGYTFGSGTRLTVV.

V gene TRBV12-3 or TRBV12-4 combines with J gene TRBJ2-1, with D perhaps matching TRBD2 (6 bases). V lost 5 bases and J lost 12, with 8 bases in between. The CDR3 extends over 10 amino acids. In nucleotides, the CDR3 is TGTGCCAGCAGTGGGCGGGGGCAGTTCTTC. Encoded protein: CASSGRGQFF.

The J gene is TRBJ2-7, the V gene TRBV19; 9 bases fit TRBD1. V was pared by 3 bases and J by 5 bases, with 5 bases of the junction left unmatched. Germline V CDR1 and CDR2: LNHDA, SQIVND (reference sequence). This CDR3 spans 14 amino acids. In DNA form, the CDR3 reads TGTGCCAGTAGTATGGTGGGACAGGGTAACGAGCAGTACTTC. It specifies CASSMVGQGNEQYF.

The chain links TRBV29-1 to TRBJ1-2; 7 bases are a match to TRBD1. Germline CDR1 SQVTM, CDR2 ANQGSEA. The CDR3 consists of 12 residues. The V and J ends lost 6 bases and 4 bases, in that order; junction bases with no gene match: 5. DNA of the CDR3: TGCAGCGTCCTACAGGGGTCCTATGGCTACACCTTC. This translates into CSVLQGSYGYTF.

Comment on this clone: Germline is not matched at one junction end, which may reflect a read error. The chain employs TRBV7-9 and TRBJ2-7; TRBD2 aligns across 7 bases. The CDR3 extends over 12 amino acids. Germline-derived CDR1 and CDR2 are SEHNR and FQNEAQ (reference sequence). The CDR3, as DNA: TGTGCCAGCAGCTTAGTGGAGCGGGAAGGACACTTC. Translated, it gives CASSLVEREGHF.

Only one count was recorded for this clone. The chain joins TRBV2 to TRBJ1-2; TRBD1 agrees at 9 bases. CDR1 is SNHLY, CDR2 FYNNEI, per germline. This CDR3 contains 15 residues. Trimming cost V 5 bases and J 5 bases; bases outside gene matches: 9. The CDR3 reads CASSTPGQGVYGYTF. Here the CDR3 DNA reads TGTGCCAGCAGTACTCCGGGACAGGGAGTTTATGGCTACACCTTC.

The chain recombines TRBV18 with TRBJ1-1; no reliable D call. Per germline, CDR1 KGHSH and CDR2 LQKENI. V lost 0 bases and J lost 1, with 6 bases in between. The length of the CDR3 is 14 residues. This CDR3 reads CASSPPARNTEAFF. The CDR3 DNA reads as TGTGCCAGCTCACCACCGGCGAGGAACACTGAAGCTTTCTTT.

The V and J genes are TRBV19 and TRBJ1-2, with D maybe TRBD1 (5 bases). The CDR3 spans 18 residues. Deletions cut 0 bases from V and 0 bases from J, with 17 bases between. The germline V gene encodes CDR1 LNHDA and CDR2 SQIVND (reference sequence). In DNA form, the CDR3 reads TGTGCCAGTAGTATAGAACCGCGGGGCAGGGTAGCTAACTATGGCTACACCTTC. It is translated as CASSIEPRGRVANYGYTF.

This clone is a singleton in its sample. The rearrangement uses TRBV30 and TRBJ2-7; D is uncertain. With 0 bases removed from V and 4 bases from J, the gap between germline ends came to 10 bases. Germline CDR1 GTSNPN, CDR2 SVGIG (reference sequence). The CDR3 spans 13 residues. The CDR3: CAWSVRLGYEQYF. The CDR3 DNA sequence: TGTGCCTGGAGTGTCAGGCTGGGATACGAGCAGTACTTC. Complete variable domain (other parts from reference TRBV30 and TRBJ2-7): SQTIHQWPATLVQPVGSPLSLECTVEGTSNPNLYWYRQAAGRGLQLLFYSVGIGQISSEVPQNLSASRPQDRQFILSSKKLLLSDSGFYLCAWSVRLGYEQYFGPGTRLTVT.

The V call is TRBV5-1, the J call TRBJ1-1; TRBD1 matches at 7 bases. V shed 4 bases and J 1 base; nucleotides not matched to a gene: 4. CDR1 and CDR2 from the germline V gene are SGHRS and YFSETQ. The CDR3 sequence is 14 residues long. In DNA form, the CDR3 reads TGCGCCAGCAGCAGGGACAGCTCGAACACTGAAGCTTTCTTT. Its translation: CASSRDSSNTEAFF. Drawing the rest from reference TRBV5-1 and TRBJ1-1, the complete variable domain is KAGVTQTPRYLIKTRGQQVTLSCSPISGHRSVSWYQQTPGQGLQFLFEYFSETQRNKGNFPGRFSGRQFSNSRSEMNVSTLELGDSALYLCASSRDSSNTEAFFGQGTRLTVV.

The chain couples TRBV20-1 to TRBJ1-2; D possibly corresponds to TRBD1 (5 bases). This CDR3 has 14 residues. V lost 3 bases, J lost 3 bases, and 14 bases lay in between. Germline loops: CDR1 DFQATT, CDR2 SNEGSKA (reference sequence). As DNA, the CDR3 is TGCAGTGCTAGTTCTTCCAGGGCTGACTATGGCTACACCTTC. Translated: CSASSSRADYGYTF.

V gene TRBV10-3 combines with J gene TRBJ2-7; D is ambiguous. The CDR3 sequence is 13 residues long. The germline gives CDR1 ENHRY, CDR2 SYGVKD. V lost 7 bases and J lost 2, with 12 bases in between. CDR3 sequence: CAITPDGAYEQYF. CDR3 in DNA: TGTGCCATCACTCCGGACGGAGCCTACGAGCAGTACTTC.

The CDR3 bases are TGTGCCAGCAGCCAAGGTCTGACTAGCAATCAGCCCCAGCATTTT. Translation gives CASSQGLTSNQPQHF. The chain combines TRBV3-1 (or the pseudogene TRBV3-2) with TRBJ1-5; D uncertain. The V end lost 1 base, the J end lost 0 bases, and 7 bases lay between the germline ends. The CDR3 extends over 15 amino acids. Germline lookup yields CDR1 LGHDT and CDR2 YNNKEL (reference sequence).

V usage is TRBV10-3 and J usage is TRBJ2-1; D not resolved. The length of the CDR3 is 12 residues. Per germline, CDR1 ENHRY and CDR2 SYGVKD. The germline V and J ends were trimmed by 3 bases and 9 bases, with 9 bases remaining between them. DNA of the CDR3: TGTGCCATCAGTGACCCCAACGTTGAGCAGTTCTTC. This gives the protein CAISDPNVEQFF.

This clone was seen just once. The rearrangement uses TRBV5-1 and TRBJ2-5, with 7 bases aligning to TRBD1. In germline, CDR1 is SGHRS, CDR2 YFSETQ. This CDR3 comprises 14 residues. The V segment lost 5 bases and the J segment 2 bases; nucleotides outside the gene matches: 6. The CDR3 nucleotides are TGCGCCAGCAGTTCCGGGACAGTGCAAGAGACCCAGTACTTC. This codes for CASSSGTVQETQYF.

The J gene is TRBJ1-2, the V gene TRBV15; D remains ambiguous. In germline, CDR1 is LNHNV, CDR2 YYDKDF (reference sequence). CDR3 length: 15 residues. V gave up 0 bases and J gave up 5 bases, with 13 bases separating them. The CDR3 coding sequence is TGTGCCACCAGCAGAGAGGGTGGCCGTGGGTATGGCTACACCTTC. Residues: CATSREGGRGYGYTF. The full variable domain, completed using reference TRBV15 and TRBJ1-2, is DAMVIQNPRYQVTQFGKPVTLSCSQTLNHNVMYWYQQKSSQAPKLLFHYYDKDFNNEADTPDNFQSRRPNTSFCFLDIRSPGLGDTAMYLCATSREGGRGYGYTFGSGTRLTVV.

With respect to this clone: Sequence at one end of the junction differs from germline and may be a read error. Within the sample, other DNA sequences also encode this same CDR3. The chain uses TRBV11-3 and TRBJ1-1; D is unresolved. CDR1 is SGHNT, CDR2 YENEEA, per germline. The CDR3 is 13 residues long. DNA of the CDR3: TGTGCCAGCAGTTTAGGTGGGAACACTGAAGCTTTCTTT. This encodes CASSLGGNTEAFF. Full variable domain (missing parts from reference TRBV11-3 and TRBJ1-1): EAGVVQSPRYKIIEKKQPVAFWCNPISGHNTLYWYLQNLGQGPELLIRYENEEAVDDSQLPKDRFSAERLKGVDSTLKIQPAELGDSAVYLCASSLGGNTEAFFGQGTRLTVV.

This rearrangement joins TRBV6-5 to TRBJ1-2; D perhaps matches TRBD1 (5 bases). CDR3 size: 14 residues. From germline, CDR1 is MNHEY and CDR2 SVGAGI. V lost 8 bases and J lost 4, with 17 bases in between. The CDR3 nucleotides read TGTGCCAGCGGGAGGGCGACAGCAGGCTATGGCTACACCTTC. Translation gives CASGRATAGYGYTF.